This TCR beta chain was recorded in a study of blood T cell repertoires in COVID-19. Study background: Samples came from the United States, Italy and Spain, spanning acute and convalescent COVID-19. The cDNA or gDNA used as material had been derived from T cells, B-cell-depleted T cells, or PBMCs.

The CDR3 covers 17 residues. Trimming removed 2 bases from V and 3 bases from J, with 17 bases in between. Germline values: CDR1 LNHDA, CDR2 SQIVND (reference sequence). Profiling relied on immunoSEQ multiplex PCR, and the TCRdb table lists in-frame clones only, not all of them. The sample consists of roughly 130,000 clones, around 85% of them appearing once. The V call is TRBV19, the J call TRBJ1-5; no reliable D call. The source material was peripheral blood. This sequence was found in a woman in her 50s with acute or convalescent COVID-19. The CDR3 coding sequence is TGTGCCAGTAGTATAATTGTTGCGGGGAATGTCAATCAGCCCCAGCATTTT. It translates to CASSIIVAGNVNQPQHF.